Below, 25 T cell receptor beta chains from the same sample are listed, as sequenced in a study of blood T cell repertoires in COVID-19. Sequencing was performed with immunoSEQ multiplex PCR; in TCRdb, only in-frame clones are kept and a portion is missing. The sample shows around 700,000 clones, just under 90% of them seen only once. Sequencing was performed on peripheral blood. Receptors were obtained from a young woman with acute or convalescent COVID-19.

In nucleotides, the CDR3 is TGTGCCAGCAGCCAAGGAGGTTATGGCTACACCTTC. Protein sequence: CASSQGGYGYTF. The rearrangement links TRBV14 to TRBJ1-2; the D is unclear. Per germline, CDR1 SGHDN and CDR2 FVKESK. Trimming removed 1 base at V and 5 bases at J, with 5 bases between. The CDR3 is made up of 12 amino acids.

The rearrangement uses TRBV29-1 and TRBJ2-7, with D uncertain. V lost 4 bases, J lost 0 bases, and 10 bases lay in between. CDR3 length: 13 residues. Germline V lookup: CDR1 SQVTM, CDR2 ANQGSEA. The CDR3, as DNA: TGCAGCGTTGTCACAAGGAGCTCCTACGAGCAGTACTTC. Its translation: CSVVTRSSYEQYF.

This clone was recorded only once. The rearrangement uses TRBV14 and TRBJ1-3; a possible D gene is TRBD1 (5 bases). This CDR3 region has 16 residues. The V end lost 5 bases, the J end lost 4 bases, and 18 bases lay between the germline ends. Germline V gives CDR1 SGHDN, CDR2 FVKESK. The CDR3 nucleotides read TGTGCCAGCAGCGTGGGGCCCGGGACTGGAGGAAACACCATATATTTT. Its protein product is CASSVGPGTGGNTIYF.

This clone was observed once. The chain combines TRBV4-1 with TRBJ2-1, with D perhaps TRBD1 (6 bases). V was clipped by 4 bases and J by 8 bases, with 15 bases between them. The germline gives CDR1 MGHRA, CDR2 YSYEKL. The CDR3 spans 14 residues. For the CDR3, the DNA is TGCGCCAGCAGCCTTAGAACAGGGTACGATGAGCAGTTCTTC. The encoded protein is CASSLRTGYDEQFF.

The chain links TRBV9 to TRBJ2-6; D is uncertain. Germline V gene lookup returns CDR1 SGDLS and CDR2 YYNGEE. The CDR3 sequence is 16 residues long. V lost 0 bases, J lost 1 base, and 8 bases lay in between. The CDR3 coding sequence is TGTGCCAGCAGCGTAGCTCAACAGTCTGGGGCCAACGTCCTGACTTTC. This encodes CASSVAQQSGANVLTF.

The V call is TRBV25-1, the J call TRBJ2-7; D is perhaps TRBD2 (6 bases). The CDR3 loop spans 12 amino acids. V gave up 6 bases and J gave up 4 bases, with 10 bases separating them. CDR1 and CDR2 from the germline V gene are MGHDK and SYGVNS. The CDR3 nucleotides are TGTGCCAGCAGGGACGGGGGATACGAGCAGTACTTC. Translation: CASRDGGYEQYF.

The CDR3 loop reads CAISGLKSGELFF. CDR3 nucleotide sequence: TGTGCCATCAGCGGGTTGAAAAGCGGGGAGCTGTTTTTT. The chain uses TRBV10-3 and TRBJ2-2; D is ambiguous. CDR1 ENHRY and CDR2 SYGVKD come from the germline V gene. Trimming took 6 bases from V and 7 from J, leaving 12 bases between them. The CDR3 runs to 13 residues.

The V and J genes are TRBV5-5 and TRBJ2-2; 7 bases match TRBD1. V trimming: 2 bases; J trimming: 7 bases; junction bases outside the gene matches: 11. Germline lookup yields CDR1 SGHKS and CDR2 YYEKEE (reference sequence). The CDR3 length is 16 residues. CDR3: CASSLTETGYDGELFF. The CDR3 nucleotides are TGTGCCAGCAGCTTAACCGAGACAGGGTATGACGGGGAGCTGTTTTTT.

The rearrangement links TRBV4-1 to TRBJ1-3; D may be TRBD1 (6 bases). Germline loops: CDR1 MGHRA, CDR2 YSYEKL. V shed 2 bases and J shed 0 bases, with 17 bases lying between them. This CDR3 is 18 amino acids long. The CDR3, as DNA: TGCGCCAGCAGCCAACCGACAGGACAGTGGAGCTCTGGAAACACCATATATTTT. Protein product: CASSQPTGQWSSGNTIYF.

With regard to this clone: Other nucleotide sequences from this sample produce the same CDR3. The chain joins TRBV9 to TRBJ2-7; the match to TRBD2 covers 12 bases. Germline lookup yields CDR1 SGDLS and CDR2 YYNGEE. With V trimmed by 0 bases and J by 2 bases, 0 bases remained unmatched. The CDR3 contains 15 residues. The CDR3 sequence: CASSVASGGAYEQYF. CDR3 bases: TGTGCCAGCAGCGTAGCTAGCGGGGGGGCCTACGAGCAGTACTTC.

The chain couples TRBV6-5 to TRBJ1-6, with a tentative D call TRBD1 (6 bases). Germline lookup yields CDR1 MNHEY and CDR2 SVGAGI. Trimming stripped 0 bases from V and 5 bases from J, with 8 bases between. The CDR3 spans 15 residues. Here the CDR3 reads CASSYSSGDNSPLHF. DNA of the CDR3: TGTGCCAGCAGTTACTCGTCAGGGGATAATTCACCCCTCCACTTT.

V usage is TRBV5-5 and J usage is TRBJ1-2; a possible D gene is TRBD1 (6 bases). The ends were cut back, 1 base at V and 3 bases at J, with 13 bases in the middle. The length of the CDR3 is 15 residues. CDR1 SGHKS and CDR2 YYEKEE come from the germline V gene (reference sequence). The CDR3 loop reads CASSLFSKGDYGYTF. The CDR3 nucleotides read TGTGCCAGCAGCTTGTTTTCGAAGGGGGACTATGGCTACACCTTC.

CDR3: CASSPRQGMNTEAFF. CDR3 nucleotides: TGTGCCAGCAGTCCACGACAGGGGATGAACACTGAAGCTTTCTTT. The chain links TRBV27 to TRBJ1-1, with TRBD1 matching 8 bases. Germline loops: CDR1 MNHEY, CDR2 SMNVEV (reference sequence). This CDR3 has 15 residues. The junction had 5 bases not matched to a gene; V was cut back by 5 bases and J by 0 bases.

Turning to this clone: Other DNA sequences in the same sample also yield this CDR3. The chain's CDR3 is CASSRTGSSYNEQFF. The CDR3 DNA is TGTGCCAGCAGCAGGACAGGTAGCTCCTACAATGAGCAGTTCTTC. The rearrangement links TRBV9 to TRBJ2-1; 7 bases line up with TRBD1. This CDR3 is 15 amino acids long. V dropped 4 bases and J dropped 0; count of bases not matched to a gene: 4. The germline V gene encodes CDR1 SGDLS and CDR2 YYNGEE. The full variable domain, completed using reference TRBV9 and TRBJ2-1, is DSGVTQTPKHLITATGQRVTLRCSPRSGDLSVYWYQQSLDQGLQFLIQYYNGEERAKGNILERFSAQQFPDLHSELNLSSLELGDSALYFCASSRTGSSYNEQFFGPGTRLTVL.

The rearrangement uses TRBV6-1 and TRBJ1-2; 7 bases fit TRBD1. CDR1 is MNHNS and CDR2 is SASEGT in the germline V gene. There are 17 residues in the CDR3. The trim removed 3 bases at V and 5 bases at J, leaving 15 bases unmatched. In nucleotides, the CDR3 is TGTGCCAGCAGTGAGACTCTAGTGAGGGGGCCCTTATATGGCTACACCTTC. This translates into CASSETLVRGPLYGYTF.

V usage is TRBV29-1 and J usage is TRBJ1-2; tentative D call: TRBD1 (5 bases). V was cut by 4 bases and J by 4 bases, with 7 bases left in between. Per germline, CDR1 SQVTM and CDR2 ANQGSEA. This CDR3 is 11 amino acids long. CDR3 DNA: TGCAGCGTTGCACAGGCCTATGGCTACACCTTC. Its protein is CSVAQAYGYTF.

This clone was seen a handful of times. Other DNA sequences in the sample encode the same CDR3. The chain couples TRBV5-6 to TRBJ2-7; D is unresolved. V was shortened by 0 bases and J by 0 bases, with 7 bases between the two germline ends. The germline V gene encodes CDR1 SGHDT and CDR2 YYEEEE. CDR3 length equals 14 residues. The CDR3 protein is CASSLVGSSYEQYF. CDR3 in DNA: TGTGCCAGCAGCTTGGTTGGCAGCTCCTACGAGCAGTACTTC.

The chain recombines TRBV4-1 with TRBJ1-3, with TRBD1 matching 7 bases. Germline V gene lookup returns CDR1 MGHRA and CDR2 YSYEKL. The ends lost 0 bases at V and 0 bases at J; junction bases unmatched: 5. The CDR3 covers 17 residues. CDR3 sequence: CASSQDRRTGSGNTIYF. The CDR3 nucleotides are TGCGCCAGCAGCCAAGATCGGAGGACAGGCTCTGGAAACACCATATATTTT.

The genes are TRBV5-6 and TRBJ2-2; D is possibly TRBD2 (8 bases). CDR1 and CDR2 from the germline V gene are SGHDT and YYEEEE. V lost 6 bases and J lost 0, with 18 bases in between. The CDR3 covers 17 residues. DNA for the CDR3: TGTGCCAGCACCCGGGAGGGGGCCTACGCGAACACCGGGGAGCTGTTTTTT. Translated: CASTREGAYANTGELFF. Full variable domain (outside the CDR3, taken from reference TRBV5-6 and TRBJ2-2): DAGVTQSPTHLIKTRGQQVTLRCSPKSGHDTVSWYQQALGQGPQFIFQYYEEEERQRGNFPDRFSGHQFPNYSSELNVNALLLGDSALYLCASTREGAYANTGELFFGEGSRLTVL.

This chain connects TRBV29-1 to TRBJ1-2, with 8 bases lining up with TRBD1. The CDR3 covers 16 residues. V lost 1 base to trimming and J lost 6 bases; unmatched junction nucleotides: 13. CDR1 and CDR2 from the germline V gene are SQVTM and ANQGSEA. The CDR3 bases are TGCAGCGTTGAAGCCCGACAGGGGTTCGGATCCCATGGCTACACCTTC. It encodes CSVEARQGFGSHGYTF.

To note about this clone: This CDR3 is also generated by other DNA sequences in the sample. The chain couples TRBV5-6 to TRBJ1-2; possibly TRBD1 for D (6 bases). The CDR3 is 12 amino acids. V lost 0 bases and J lost 7, with 7 bases in between. The germline V gene has CDR1 SGHDT and CDR2 YYEEEE. The CDR3 loop is CASSLGGGGYTF. The CDR3 bases are TGTGCCAGCAGCTTGGGAGGGGGTGGCTACACCTTC. The entire variable domain, with the rest obtained from reference TRBV5-6 and TRBJ1-2, is as follows: DAGVTQSPTHLIKTRGQQVTLRCSPKSGHDTVSWYQQALGQGPQFIFQYYEEEERQRGNFPDRFSGHQFPNYSSELNVNALLLGDSALYLCASSLGGGGYTFGSGTRLTVV.

The chain uses TRBV6-1 and TRBJ1-6, with 9 bases matching TRBD1. CDR3 length: 14 residues. Trimming removed 3 bases from V and 7 bases from J; junction bases left unmatched: 1. Germline V lookup: CDR1 MNHNS, CDR2 SASEGT. The CDR3 bases are TGTGCCAGCAGTGACGGGACAGGGAATTCACCCCTCCACTTT. The encoded protein is CASSDGTGNSPLHF.

V gene TRBV28 combines with J gene TRBJ2-7, with 12 positions matching TRBD2. The ends lost 2 bases at V and 0 bases at J; junction bases unmatched: 2. The germline V gene has CDR1 MDHEN and CDR2 SYDVKM. The CDR3 runs 16 residues. DNA for the CDR3: TGTGCCAGCAGTTTAACACTAGCGGGGGGCTCCTACGAGCAGTACTTC. Translation: CASSLTLAGGSYEQYF.

This sequence joins TRBV4-1 and TRBJ1-2; 8 bases agree with TRBD1. Germline CDR1 MGHRA, CDR2 YSYEKL. CDR3 length: 16 amino acids. The ends lost 0 bases at V and 8 bases at J; junction bases unmatched: 11. The CDR3 sequence is CASSQDRQGAPRGYTF. The DNA for the CDR3 is TGCGCCAGCAGCCAAGATCGGCAGGGGGCACCGCGGGGCTACACCTTC.

The V and J genes are TRBV6-1 and TRBJ1-2; D gene ambiguous. This CDR3 is 13 amino acids long. V gave up 2 bases and J gave up 3 bases, with 7 bases separating them. Germline CDR1 and CDR2: MNHNS and SASEGT. CDR3 nucleotide sequence: TGTGCCAGCAGTGAATCGGACTACTATGGCTACACCTTC. It codes for CASSESDYYGYTF.